The 7 T cell receptor beta chains below were found in one sample sequenced in a study of PD-1 blockade in classical Hodgkin lymphoma. Produced via immunoSEQ multiplex PCR; TCRdb's table is partial and in-frame only. The table has roughly 96,000 clones, 89% seen once; the top ten hold around 10%. All patients relapsed after autologous stem cell transplantation, and brentuximab vedotin exposure varied. The sample consisted of peripheral blood mononuclear cells (PBMCs), taken before the second cycle of nivolumab. The receptors were sampled from a human donor with classical Hodgkin lymphoma.

The rearrangement links TRBV7-9 to TRBJ2-2; D tentatively reads TRBD1 or TRBD2 (5 bases each). V was shortened by 5 bases and J by 1 base, with 11 bases between the two germline ends. Germline values: CDR1 SEHNR, CDR2 FQNEAQ (reference sequence). This CDR3 contains 15 residues. The CDR3 DNA follows: TGTGCCAGCAGCCCCGTTGGGGGGAACACCGGGGAGCTGTTTTTT. This codes for CASSPVGGNTGELFF.

The chain joins TRBV11-2 to TRBJ2-7; D is unclear. Germline V lookup: CDR1 SGHAT, CDR2 FQNNGV. V was clipped by 8 bases and J by 0 bases, with 14 bases between them. CDR3 length: 14 amino acids. This chain's CDR3 is CASGRGGSSYEQYF. In DNA, the CDR3 is TGTGCCAGCGGTCGAGGCGGTAGCTCCTACGAGCAGTACTTC.

This clone showed up just a few times. The genes are TRBV7-9 and TRBJ2-1; no firm D call. The CDR3 extends over 15 amino acids. The V gene lost 8 bases and the J gene lost 3 bases, with 17 bases spanning the gap. In germline, CDR1 is SEHNR, CDR2 FQNEAQ (reference sequence). The CDR3 loop is CASLVLGADYNEQFF. CDR3 bases: TGTGCCAGCTTGGTTCTTGGCGCCGACTACAATGAGCAGTTCTTC.

V gene TRBV5-1 combines with J gene TRBJ2-1; weak D call: TRBD2 (6 bases). V lost 3 bases and J 4 bases, leaving 8 bases between the germline ends. In germline, CDR1 is SGHRS, CDR2 YFSETQ. This CDR3 region has 13 residues. CDR3 coding DNA: TGCGCCAGCAGCTCGGACTATTACAATGAGCAGTTCTTC. Translating it yields CASSSDYYNEQFF.

The V call is TRBV6-5, the J call TRBJ1-3; D remains unclear. The germline V gene has CDR1 MNHEY and CDR2 SVGAGI. CDR3 length: 14 amino acids. The ends were cut back, 11 bases at V and 0 bases at J, with 14 bases in the middle. CDR3 DNA sequence: TGTGCCTCTTCACCCAGAGCCTCTGGAAACACCATATATTTT. Protein: CASSPRASGNTIYF.

The chain combines TRBV5-1 with TRBJ1-1; D unclear. The CDR3 has 15 residues. Germline loops: CDR1 SGHRS, CDR2 YFSETQ. Between the trimmed V and J ends, which lost 4 bases and 1 base, there was a span of 14 bases. The DNA for the CDR3 is TGCGCCAGCAGCCTTTTAGGGCGGCAGAACACTGAAGCTTTCTTT. Translating it yields CASSLLGRQNTEAFF.

This clone appeared once. The rearrangement links TRBV7-3 to TRBJ2-1; 7 bases fit TRBD2. Trimming cost V 5 bases and J 7 bases; bases outside gene matches: 14. CDR1 SGHTA and CDR2 FQGTGA come from the germline V gene. The CDR3 is 16 residues long. CDR3 DNA sequence: TGTGCCAGCAGCCTCACGCGTGCGGGAGCGGGAAATGAGCAGTTCTTC. It translates to CASSLTRAGAGNEQFF.